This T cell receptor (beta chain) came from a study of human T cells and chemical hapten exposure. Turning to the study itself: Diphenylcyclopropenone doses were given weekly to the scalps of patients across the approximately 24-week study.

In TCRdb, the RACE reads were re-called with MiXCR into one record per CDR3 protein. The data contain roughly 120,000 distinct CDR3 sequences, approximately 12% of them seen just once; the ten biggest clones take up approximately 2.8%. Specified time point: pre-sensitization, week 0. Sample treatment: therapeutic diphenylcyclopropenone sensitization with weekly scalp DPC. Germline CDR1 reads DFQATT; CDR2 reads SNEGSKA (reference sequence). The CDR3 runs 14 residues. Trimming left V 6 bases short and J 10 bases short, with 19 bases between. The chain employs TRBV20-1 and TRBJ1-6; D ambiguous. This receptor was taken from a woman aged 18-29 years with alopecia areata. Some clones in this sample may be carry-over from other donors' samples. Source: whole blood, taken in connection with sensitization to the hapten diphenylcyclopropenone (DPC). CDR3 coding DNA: TGCAGTGCCCCCGAGTCTGGGGTACGGTCACCCCTCCACTTT. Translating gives CSAPESGVRSPLHF.